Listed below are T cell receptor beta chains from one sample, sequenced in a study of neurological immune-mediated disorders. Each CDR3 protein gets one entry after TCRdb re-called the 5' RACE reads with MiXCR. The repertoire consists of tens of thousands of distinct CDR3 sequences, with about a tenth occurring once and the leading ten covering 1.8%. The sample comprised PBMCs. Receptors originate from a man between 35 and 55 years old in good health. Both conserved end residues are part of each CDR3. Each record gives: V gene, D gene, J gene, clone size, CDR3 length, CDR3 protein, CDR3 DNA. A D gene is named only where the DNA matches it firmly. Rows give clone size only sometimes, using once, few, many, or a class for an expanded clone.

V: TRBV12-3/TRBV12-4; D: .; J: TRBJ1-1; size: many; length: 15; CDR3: CASSFLPGSGTEAFF; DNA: TGTGCCAGCAGTTTTCTGCCGGGGTCGGGCACTGAAGCTTTCTTT
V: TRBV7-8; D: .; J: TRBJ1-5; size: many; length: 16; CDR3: CASSLPRDGSPRPQHF; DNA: TGTGCCAGCAGCCTTCCTAGGGACGGATCCCCCCGGCCCCAGCATTTT
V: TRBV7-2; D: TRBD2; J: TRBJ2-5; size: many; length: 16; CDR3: CASSLVGRGDQETQYF; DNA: TGTGCCAGCAGCTTAGTGGGGCGGGGGGACCAAGAGACCCAGTACTTC
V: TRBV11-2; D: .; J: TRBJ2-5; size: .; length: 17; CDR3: CASSSPLGLTIQETQYF; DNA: TGTGCCAGCAGCTCCCCCCTGGGCCTCACAATCCAAGAGACCCAGTACTTC
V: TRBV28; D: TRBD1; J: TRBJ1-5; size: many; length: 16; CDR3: CASRLLSGTGSQPQHF; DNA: TGTGCCAGCAGGCTTTTATCCGGGACAGGGAGTCAGCCCCAGCATTTT
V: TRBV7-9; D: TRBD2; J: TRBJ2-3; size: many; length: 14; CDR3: CASTIAGDTDTQYF; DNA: TGTGCCAGCACAATAGCGGGGGACACAGATACGCAGTATTTT
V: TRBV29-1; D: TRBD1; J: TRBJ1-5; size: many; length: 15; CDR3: CSVGPGQGNNQPQHF; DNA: TGCAGCGTTGGGCCGGGACAGGGAAATAATCAGCCCCAGCATTTT
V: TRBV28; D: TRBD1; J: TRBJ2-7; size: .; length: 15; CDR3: CASTSRDRGSYEQYF; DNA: TGTGCCAGCACTTCCCGGGACAGGGGCTCCTACGAGCAGTACTTC
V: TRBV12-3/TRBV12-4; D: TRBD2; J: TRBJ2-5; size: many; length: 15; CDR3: CASSLTSGGQETQYF; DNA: TGTGCCAGCAGTTTAACAAGCGGGGGCCAAGAGACCCAGTACTTC
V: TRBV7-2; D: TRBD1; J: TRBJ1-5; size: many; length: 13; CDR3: CASSPQGALPQHF; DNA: TGTGCCAGCAGCCCGCAGGGGGCTTTGCCCCAGCATTTT
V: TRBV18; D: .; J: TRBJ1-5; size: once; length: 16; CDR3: CASSIGVGSNNQPQHF; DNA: TGTGCCAGCTCAATAGGGGTCGGGTCAAATAATCAGCCCCAGCATTTT
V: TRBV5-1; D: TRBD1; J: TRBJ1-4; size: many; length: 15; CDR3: CASRWTGTGNEKLFF; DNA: TGCGCCAGCAGGTGGACCGGGACAGGGAATGAAAAACTGTTTTTT
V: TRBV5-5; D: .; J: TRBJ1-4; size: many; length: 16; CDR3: CASSPGRTALNEKLFF; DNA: TGTGCCAGCAGCCCTGGACGGACTGCCCTTAATGAAAAACTGTTTTTT
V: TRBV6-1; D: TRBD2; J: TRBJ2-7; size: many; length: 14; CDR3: CASRGLVKAYEQYF; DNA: TGTGCCAGCAGGGGACTAGTGAAGGCCTACGAGCAGTACTTC
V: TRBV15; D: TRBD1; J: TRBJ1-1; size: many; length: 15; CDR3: CATSIGLTGGLEAFF; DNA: TGTGCCACCAGCATAGGACTTACAGGGGGCCTGGAAGCTTTCTTT
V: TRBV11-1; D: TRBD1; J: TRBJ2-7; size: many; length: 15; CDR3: CASSERDRGLYEQYF; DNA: TGTGCCAGCAGCGAAAGGGACAGGGGGCTCTACGAGCAGTACTTC
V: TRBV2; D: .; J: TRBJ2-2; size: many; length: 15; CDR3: CASSAGFTNTGELFF; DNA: TGTGCCAGCAGTGCCGGCTTTACGAACACCGGGGAGCTGTTTTTT
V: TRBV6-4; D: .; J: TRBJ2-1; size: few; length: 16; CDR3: CASRGGQDGSYNEQFF; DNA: TGTGCCAGCAGGGGGGGGCAGGACGGCTCCTACAATGAGCAGTTCTTC
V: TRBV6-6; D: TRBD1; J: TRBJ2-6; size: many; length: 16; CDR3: CASSSDRKTGANVLTF; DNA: TGTGCCAGCAGTTCGGACAGGAAAACTGGGGCCAACGTCCTGACTTTC
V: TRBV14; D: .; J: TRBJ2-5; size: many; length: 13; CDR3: CASSQWGEETQYF; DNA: TGTGCCAGCAGCCAATGGGGCGAAGAGACCCAGTACTTC
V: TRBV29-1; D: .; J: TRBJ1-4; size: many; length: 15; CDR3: CSALGLGEANEKLFF; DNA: TGCAGCGCCCTGGGCCTGGGGGAGGCTAATGAAAAACTGTTTTTT
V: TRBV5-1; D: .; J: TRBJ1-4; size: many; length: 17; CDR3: CASSSRSPGMTNEKLFF; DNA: TGCGCCAGCAGCTCCCGAAGTCCGGGGATGACTAATGAAAAACTGTTTTTT
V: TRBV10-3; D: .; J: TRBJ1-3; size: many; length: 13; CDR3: CAISDSGGNTIYF; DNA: TGTGCCATCAGTGACAGCGGTGGAAACACCATATATTTT
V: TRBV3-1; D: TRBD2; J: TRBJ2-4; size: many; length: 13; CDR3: CASLSGTSGIQYF; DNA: TGTGCCAGCCTTAGCGGGACCTCGGGCATTCAGTACTTC
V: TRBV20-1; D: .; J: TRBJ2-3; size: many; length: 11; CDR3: CSASRVDTQYF; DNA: TGCAGTGCTAGTCGGGTCGATACGCAGTATTTT
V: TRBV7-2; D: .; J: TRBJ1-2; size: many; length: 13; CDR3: CASSLGPGEGYTF; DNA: TGTGCCAGCAGCTTAGGCCCGGGGGAAGGCTACACCTTC
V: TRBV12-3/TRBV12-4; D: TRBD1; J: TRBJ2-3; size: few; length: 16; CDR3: CASSTLDRGGTDTQYF; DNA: TGTGCCAGCAGTACACTAGACAGGGGCGGCACAGATACGCAGTATTTT
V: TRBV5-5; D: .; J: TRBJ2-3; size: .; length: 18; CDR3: CASSPLGIPVQGTDTQYF; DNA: TGTGCCAGCAGCCCACTAGGGATCCCCGTCCAGGGTACAGATACGCAGTATTTT
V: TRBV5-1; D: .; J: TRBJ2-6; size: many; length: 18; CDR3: CASSFPRSDLLGANVLTF; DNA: TGCGCCAGCAGCTTTCCCCGATCGGACCTCCTCGGGGCCAACGTCCTGACTTTC
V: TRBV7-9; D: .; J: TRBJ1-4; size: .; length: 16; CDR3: CASSPPGGSIDEELFF; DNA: TGTGCCAGCAGCCCCCCAGGAGGGAGCATAGATGAAGAACTGTTTTTT
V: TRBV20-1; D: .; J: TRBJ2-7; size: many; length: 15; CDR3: CSASELGGPTYEQYF; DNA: TGCAGTGCATCAGAGTTGGGGGGACCTACCTACGAGCAGTACTTC
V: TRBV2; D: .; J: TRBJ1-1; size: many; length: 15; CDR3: CASRVDGLFNTEAFF; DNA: TGTGCCAGCAGGGTAGACGGCCTGTTCAACACTGAAGCTTTCTTT
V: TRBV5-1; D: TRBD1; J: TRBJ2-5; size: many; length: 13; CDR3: CASSPDRIETQYF; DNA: TGCGCCAGCAGCCCGGACAGGATTGAGACCCAGTACTTC
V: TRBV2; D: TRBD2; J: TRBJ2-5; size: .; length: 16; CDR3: CASSEAPAGVAGTQYF; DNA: TGTGCCAGCAGTGAAGCGCCAGCGGGGGTGGCGGGGACCCAGTACTTC
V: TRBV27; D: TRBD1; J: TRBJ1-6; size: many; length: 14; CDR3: CASSLGTGGLPLHF; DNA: TGTGCCAGCAGTTTAGGGACAGGGGGCTTACCCCTCCACTTT
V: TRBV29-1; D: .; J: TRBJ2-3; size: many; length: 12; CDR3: CSVDRGADTQYF; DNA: TGCAGCGTTGATAGAGGCGCAGATACGCAGTATTTT
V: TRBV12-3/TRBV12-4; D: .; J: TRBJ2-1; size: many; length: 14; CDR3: CASSLRRVDNEQFF; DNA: TGTGCCAGCAGTTTAAGGCGAGTCGACAATGAGCAGTTCTTC
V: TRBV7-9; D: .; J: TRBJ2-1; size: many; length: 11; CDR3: CASSRAVEQFF; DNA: TGTGCCAGCAGCAGAGCGGTTGAGCAGTTCTTC
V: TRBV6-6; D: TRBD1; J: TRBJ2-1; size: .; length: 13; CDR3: CASSTDRGSLQFF; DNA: TGTGCCAGCAGCACCGACAGGGGAAGTTTACAGTTCTTC
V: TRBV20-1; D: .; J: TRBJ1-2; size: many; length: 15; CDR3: CSARDAGGEDYGYTF; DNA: TGCAGTGCTAGAGATGCCGGGGGCGAGGACTATGGCTACACCTTC
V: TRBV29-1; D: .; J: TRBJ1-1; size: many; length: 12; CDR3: CSVVGVYAEAFF; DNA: TGCAGCGTGGTGGGGGTTTACGCTGAAGCTTTCTTT
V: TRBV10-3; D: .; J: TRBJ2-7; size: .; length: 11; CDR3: CAISRVSEQYF; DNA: TGTGCCATCAGCAGGGTATCCGAGCAGTACTTC
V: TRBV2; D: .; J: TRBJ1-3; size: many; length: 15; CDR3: CASSDMAGSGNTIYF; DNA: TGTGCCAGCAGTGACATGGCGGGCTCTGGAAACACCATATATTTT
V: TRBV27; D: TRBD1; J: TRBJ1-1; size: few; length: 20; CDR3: CASSSYRWGQGGQANTEAFF; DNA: TGTGCCAGCAGTTCCTATCGATGGGGACAGGGGGGACAAGCGAACACTGAAGCTTTCTTT
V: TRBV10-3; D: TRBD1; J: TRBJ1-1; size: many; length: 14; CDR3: CAIRTRQGITEAFF; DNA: TGTGCCATCAGGACTAGACAGGGGATCACTGAAGCTTTCTTT
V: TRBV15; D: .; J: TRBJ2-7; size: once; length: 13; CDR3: CATSEGGRYEQYF; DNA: TGTGCCACCAGCGAAGGGGGGCGCTACGAGCAGTACTTC
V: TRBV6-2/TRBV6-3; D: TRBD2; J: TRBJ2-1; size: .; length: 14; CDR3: CASSHGGAKDEQFF; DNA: TGTGCCAGCAGCCACGGGGGGGCCAAGGATGAGCAGTTCTTC
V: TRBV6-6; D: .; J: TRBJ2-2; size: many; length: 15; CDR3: CASRDGQRNTGELFF; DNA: TGTGCCAGCCGGGATGGCCAGAGGAACACCGGGGAGCTGTTTTTT
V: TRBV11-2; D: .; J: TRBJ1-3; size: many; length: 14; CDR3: CASSLEWDPRTIYF; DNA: TGTGCCAGCAGCTTAGAATGGGATCCGAGGACCATATATTTT
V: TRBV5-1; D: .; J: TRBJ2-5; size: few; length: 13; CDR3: CASSTTGQETQYF; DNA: TGCGCCAGCAGTACGACCGGCCAAGAGACCCAGTACTTC
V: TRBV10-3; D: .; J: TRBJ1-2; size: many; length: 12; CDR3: CAIKGTDYGYTF; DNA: TGTGCCATCAAGGGAACGGACTATGGCTACACCTTC
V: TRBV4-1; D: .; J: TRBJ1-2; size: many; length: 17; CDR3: CASSQPPGQPTGYGYTF; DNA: TGCGCCAGCAGCCAGCCCCCAGGACAGCCCACGGGGTATGGCTACACCTTC
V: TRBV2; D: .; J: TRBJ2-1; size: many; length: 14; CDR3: CASSSGAKDNEQFF; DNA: TGTGCCAGCAGTTCTGGGGCAAAGGATAATGAGCAGTTCTTC